This TCR beta chain originates from a study of shared clonotypes between healthy human individuals. Notes on the study in general: Despite large depth, rarefaction showed incomplete sorted-subset sequencing.

Germline V lookup: CDR1 LNHNV, CDR2 YYDKDF (reference sequence). J lost 3 bases, V lost 1 base, and 0 bases had no gene match. The CDR3 sequence is 16 residues long. This table comes from immunoSEQ multiplex PCR, and its TCRdb copy is limited to in-frame clones, with some not included. The top ten clones hold 0.36% of a sample with fewer than 2.5 million clones, more than 85% of them seen once. Notes on this clone: Antigen specificity is unknown.

Specimen: naive CD4+ T cells from PBMCs. The subset here: CD45RA+ positively selected. The V gene is TRBV15, the J gene TRBJ2-1; 13 nucleotides agree with TRBD2. The origin of this receptor is a man aged 18 to 30 in good health. Some clones in this sample may be carry-over from other donors' samples. The DNA of the CDR3 is TGTGCCACCAGCAGAGGGACTAGCGGGAGCTACAATGAGCAGTTCTTC. This translates into CATSRGTSGSYNEQFF.